The 26 T cell receptor beta chains given below trace back to one sample, sequenced in a study of identical twins. TCRdb ran MiXCR on the 5' RACE reads and lists one entry per CDR3 protein. Altogether some 760,000 distinct CDR3 sequences are present, around a sixth being singletons, with the ten largest covering approximately 14%. This same sample was also taken into another study, of T cells expressing NK-cell markers.

Specimen: PBMCs. These receptor sequences come from a woman between 18 and 30 years old in good health.

The V call is TRBV11-2, the J call TRBJ2-2, with 11 bases identical to TRBD2. This CDR3 has 17 residues. Unmatched junction bases numbered 5, after V lost 5 bases and J lost 0 bases. CDR1 and CDR2 (germline): SGHAT, FQNNGV. The CDR3 coding sequence is TGTGCCAGCAGCGCACAGGGACTAGCGGCGAACACCGGGGAGCTGTTTTTT. It is translated as CASSAQGLAANTGELFF.

The chain employs TRBV5-6 and TRBJ2-7, with a possible D match to TRBD1 (6 bases). The CDR3 totals 13 residues. Trimming pared 3 bases from V and 3 bases from J, leaving 10 bases between. The germline CDR1 and CDR2 sequences are SGHDT and YYEEEE. As DNA, the CDR3 is TGTGCCAGCAGCTCCGGACAGTTCTACGAGCAGTACTTC. It translates to CASSSGQFYEQYF.

The chain carries TRBV12-3 or TRBV12-4 and TRBJ1-2; D unclear. The CDR3 extends over 15 amino acids. With 1 base removed from V and 0 bases from J, the gap between germline ends came to 9 bases. The CDR3 here is CASSLGHLANYGYTF. The CDR3 nucleotides are TGTGCCAGCAGTTTAGGGCACTTGGCTAACTATGGCTACACCTTC.

This clonotype was picked up a small number of times. CDR3 amino acids: CASSFRDSKLFF. In DNA form, the CDR3 reads TGTGCCAGCAGTTTCCGGGACAGCAAACTGTTTTTT. V gene TRBV12-3 or TRBV12-4 combines with J gene TRBJ1-4; 7 bases are shared with TRBD1. With 3 bases clipped from V and 11 bases from J, the junction kept 3 bases outside the gene matches. The CDR3 is 12 amino acids.

CDR3 sequence (DNA): TGCAGTGCTAGAGTGCACGGCTATGGCTACACCTTC. Its translation is CSARVHGYGYTF. The rearrangement uses TRBV20-1 and TRBJ1-2, with unresolved D. V was clipped by 1 base and J by 4 bases, with 7 bases between them. The CDR3 has 12 residues. Germline V gene data show CDR1 as DFQATT and CDR2 as SNEGSKA (reference sequence).

The rearrangement links TRBV5-1 to TRBJ2-5; TRBD2 matches at 11 bases. Trimming removed 0 bases from V and 3 bases from J; junction bases left unmatched: 4. Germline V gives CDR1 SGHRS, CDR2 YFSETQ. There are 16 residues in the CDR3. CDR3 nucleotides: TGCGCCAGCAGCTTGGTATTAGCGGGAGGGGAAGAGACCCAGTACTTC. Translating gives CASSLVLAGGEETQYF.

The chain uses TRBV7-2 and TRBJ2-1; 7 positions agree with TRBD2. V shed 5 bases, J shed 15 bases, and the junction held 13 bases outside the gene matches. Germline CDR1 and CDR2: SGHTA and FQGNSA. CDR3 length: 13 amino acids. The CDR3 DNA sequence: TGTGCCAGCAGCGTTAGCGTGCGGGGGACGGGGTTCTTC. This sequence encodes CASSVSVRGTGFF.

This clonotype turned up a few times. The V gene is TRBV25-1, the J gene TRBJ1-4; 7 bases are a match to TRBD1. V dropped 5 bases and J dropped 5; count of bases not matched to a gene: 5. CDR3 length: 14 residues. Per germline, CDR1 MGHDK and CDR2 SYGVNS. The DNA for the CDR3 is TGTGCCAGCAGTCGGTTGGGACAGAATGAAAAACTGTTTTTT. Its protein product is CASSRLGQNEKLFF.

A few counts support this clonotype. The chain joins TRBV9 to TRBJ2-1; 7 nucleotides agree with TRBD2. Germline V CDR1 and CDR2: SGDLS, YYNGEE. The V and J ends lost 0 bases and 0 bases, in that order; junction bases with no gene match: 9. The CDR3 length is 18 residues. CDR3 nucleotides: TGTGCCAGCAGCGTAGCTGTGAGCGGGACGAACTCCTACAATGAGCAGTTCTTC. Translating gives CASSVAVSGTNSYNEQFF.

This clonotype occurred once. The rearrangement links TRBV12-3 or TRBV12-4 to TRBJ2-1; a weak D match, TRBD2 (6 bases). The CDR3 is made up of 14 amino acids. Trimming left V 4 bases short and J 7 bases short, with 14 bases between. The CDR3 loop is CASSWDSRDNEQFF. In DNA form, the CDR3 reads TGTGCCAGCAGTTGGGACTCTAGGGATAATGAGCAGTTCTTC.

This clonotype was seen a handful of times. J is TRBJ2-7 and V is TRBV29-1, with D tentatively TRBD1 (6 bases). With 2 bases removed from V and 3 bases from J, the gap between germline ends came to 11 bases. This CDR3 spans 13 amino acids. Germline assignment: CDR1 SQVTM and CDR2 ANQGSEA. The CDR3 protein is CSVEQGSNYEQYF. CDR3 nucleotides: TGCAGCGTTGAACAGGGGTCCAACTACGAGCAGTACTTC.

The rearrangement joins TRBV3-1 to TRBJ2-7; 8 bases match TRBD2. Unmatched junction bases numbered 10, after V lost 6 bases and J lost 0 bases. The CDR3 runs to 16 residues. Germline lookup yields CDR1 LGHDT and CDR2 YNNKEL (reference sequence). The CDR3 sequence: CASRQRASGSSYEQYF. As DNA, the CDR3 is TGTGCCAGCAGGCAAAGGGCTAGCGGGTCCTCCTACGAGCAGTACTTC.

This clonotype came up a few times. The chain uses TRBV5-1 and TRBJ2-6; D not certain. The CDR3 totals 17 residues. Trimming took 1 base from V and 1 from J, leaving 12 bases between them. The germline CDR1 and CDR2 sequences are SGHRS and YFSETQ. Here the CDR3 reads CASSLSRGFSGANVLTF. In nucleotides, the CDR3 is TGCGCCAGCAGCTTGTCACGTGGTTTTTCTGGGGCCAACGTCCTGACTTTC.

Only a few counts were recorded for this clonotype. The chain carries TRBV5-1 and TRBJ2-7; D remains ambiguous. V was shortened by 4 bases and J by 2 bases, with 10 bases between the two germline ends. Germline V CDR1 and CDR2: SGHRS, YFSETQ. The CDR3 contains 13 residues. The DNA for the CDR3 is TGCGCCAGCAGCACACGTGGAACCTACGAGCAGTACTTC. Translated: CASSTRGTYEQYF.

There are a few counts of this clonotype. This chain links TRBV11-2 with TRBJ2-6; D possibly matches TRBD1 or TRBD2 (5 bases each). CDR1 and CDR2 (germline): SGHAT, FQNNGV. The CDR3 has 18 residues. The V and J ends lost 2 bases and 0 bases respectively, with 14 bases between them. CDR3 sequence (DNA): TGTGCCAGCAGCTTATACGTGGGGGTTCCCTCTGGGGCCAACGTCCTGACTTTC. Amino acids: CASSLYVGVPSGANVLTF.

This clonotype occurred a few times. The chain recombines TRBV20-1 with TRBJ2-3; the match to TRBD2 covers 8 bases. The ends lost 0 bases at V and 0 bases at J; junction bases unmatched: 8. Germline V gene sequence: CDR1 DFQATT, CDR2 SNEGSKA (reference sequence). The CDR3 extends over 17 amino acids. CDR3 sequence (DNA): TGCAGTGCTAGAGATCCACGAGCGGGGGACAGCACAGATACGCAGTATTTT. Amino acids: CSARDPRAGDSTDTQYF.

This clonotype is medium-sized. The gene calls are TRBV10-3 and TRBJ2-5, with a tentative D call TRBD1 (6 bases). Germline CDR1 and CDR2: ENHRY and SYGVKD. The CDR3 loop spans 10 amino acids. Trimming took 8 bases from V and 12 from J, leaving 13 bases between them. CDR3 bases: TGTGCCATCGGTGGACAGTTTAAGTACTTC. Protein product: CAIGGQFKYF.

This sequence joins TRBV9 and TRBJ2-2; 13 bases are shared with TRBD2. The CDR3 is 17 amino acids. The germline gives CDR1 SGDLS, CDR2 YYNGEE. V dropped 3 bases and J dropped 4; count of bases not matched to a gene: 6. In nucleotides, the CDR3 is TGTGCCAGCAGCGCGACTAGCGGGAGGTTCGGCACCGGGGAGCTGTTTTTT. It encodes CASSATSGRFGTGELFF.

This clonotype was observed a handful of times. V and J are TRBV19 and TRBJ2-7; 9 bases align to TRBD2. V lost 6 bases, J lost 4 bases, and 10 bases stayed unmatched. This CDR3 region has 15 residues. From germline, CDR1 is LNHDA and CDR2 SQIVND (reference sequence). The CDR3 coding sequence is TGTGCCAGTAGCGCAAGCAGCGGGGGGACGTACGAGCAGTACTTC. Amino acids: CASSASSGGTYEQYF.

A remark on this clonotype: One end of the junction is discordant with germline, which a read error may explain. The chain has TRBV20-1 and TRBJ2-7; D possibly corresponds to TRBD1 (6 bases). CDR1 and CDR2 from the germline V gene are DFQATT and SNEGSKA (reference sequence). The CDR3 consists of 16 residues. The CDR3 nucleotides read TGCTGTGCTAGAGATTGGGGTAGGGGGAGAGGCTACGAGCAGTACTTC. Its protein is CCARDWGRGRGYEQYF.

Turning to this clonotype: An end of the junction does not agree with germline; a read error may underlie this. The gene calls are TRBV20-1 and TRBJ2-1, with 11 nucleotides matching TRBD2. The CDR3 loop spans 19 amino acids. Germline V lookup: CDR1 DFQATT, CDR2 SNEGSKA (reference sequence). CDR3 sequence (DNA): TGCAGTGCTACAACTATTCCCCCTAGCGGGGGGTTAAACTACAATCAGCAGTTCTTC. It yields the protein CSATTIPPSGGLNYNQQFF.

The sample holds a few counts of this clonotype. The chain has TRBV7-8 and TRBJ2-7; tentative D call: TRBD1 (6 bases). CDR1 is SGHVS and CDR2 is FQNEAQ in the germline V gene. V lost 0 bases and J lost 4, with 16 bases in between. CDR3 length equals 16 residues. The DNA of the CDR3 is TGTGCCAGCAGCTTAGCGCGGGCCAGGGGACGGTACGAGCAGTACTTC. Amino acid sequence: CASSLARARGRYEQYF.

The V gene is TRBV13, the J gene TRBJ2-4; 7 nucleotides align to TRBD2. V lost 2 bases and J lost 7; bases outside the gene matches: 5. There are 14 residues in the CDR3. Per the germline V gene, CDR1 is PRHDT and CDR2 is FYEKMQ (reference sequence). The CDR3 nucleotides are TGTGCCAGCAGCTTATCAGGGACTACGAACATTCAGTACTTC. This codes for CASSLSGTTNIQYF.

The gene calls are TRBV14 and TRBJ1-4; D not certain. Trimming cost V 1 base and J 6 bases, with 6 bases left between them. Germline-derived CDR1 and CDR2 are SGHDN and FVKESK. This CDR3 has 13 amino acids. DNA of the CDR3: TGTGCCAGCAGCCAAGTGCCTTATGAAAAACTGTTTTTT. It translates to CASSQVPYEKLFF.

This clonotype has a handful of counts. The J gene is TRBJ2-5, the V gene TRBV20-1; 12 bases are a match to TRBD2. The CDR3 is 16 residues long. Unmatched junction bases numbered 7, after V lost 4 bases and J lost 1 base. CDR1 and CDR2 from the germline V gene are DFQATT and SNEGSKA (reference sequence). As DNA, the CDR3 is TGCAGTGCTATTGGACTAGCGGGGCTAACCCAAGAGACCCAGTACTTC. Protein: CSAIGLAGLTQETQYF.

The V call is TRBV28, the J call TRBJ2-2; D is unresolved. The CDR3 runs 13 residues. CDR1 MDHEN and CDR2 SYDVKM come from the germline V gene. Trimming took off 6 bases at V and 6 bases at J, with 11 bases between the two ends. DNA of the CDR3: TGTGCCAGCAGAAATGACTTCTCCGGGGAGCTGTTTTTT. It specifies CASRNDFSGELFF.